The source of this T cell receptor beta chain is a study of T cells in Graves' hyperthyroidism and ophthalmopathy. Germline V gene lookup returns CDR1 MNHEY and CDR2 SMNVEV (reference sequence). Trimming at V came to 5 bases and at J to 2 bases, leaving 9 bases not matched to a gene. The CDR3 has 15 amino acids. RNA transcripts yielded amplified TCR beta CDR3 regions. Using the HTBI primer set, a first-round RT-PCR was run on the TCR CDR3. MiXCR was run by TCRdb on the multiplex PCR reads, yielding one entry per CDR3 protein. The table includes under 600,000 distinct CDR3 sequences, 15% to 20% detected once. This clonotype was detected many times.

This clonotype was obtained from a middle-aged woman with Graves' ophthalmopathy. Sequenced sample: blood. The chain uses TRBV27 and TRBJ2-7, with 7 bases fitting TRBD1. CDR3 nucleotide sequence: TGTGCCAGCAGTCGAAAGGGACAGACTGCCTACGAGCAGTACTTC. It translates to CASSRKGQTAYEQYF.